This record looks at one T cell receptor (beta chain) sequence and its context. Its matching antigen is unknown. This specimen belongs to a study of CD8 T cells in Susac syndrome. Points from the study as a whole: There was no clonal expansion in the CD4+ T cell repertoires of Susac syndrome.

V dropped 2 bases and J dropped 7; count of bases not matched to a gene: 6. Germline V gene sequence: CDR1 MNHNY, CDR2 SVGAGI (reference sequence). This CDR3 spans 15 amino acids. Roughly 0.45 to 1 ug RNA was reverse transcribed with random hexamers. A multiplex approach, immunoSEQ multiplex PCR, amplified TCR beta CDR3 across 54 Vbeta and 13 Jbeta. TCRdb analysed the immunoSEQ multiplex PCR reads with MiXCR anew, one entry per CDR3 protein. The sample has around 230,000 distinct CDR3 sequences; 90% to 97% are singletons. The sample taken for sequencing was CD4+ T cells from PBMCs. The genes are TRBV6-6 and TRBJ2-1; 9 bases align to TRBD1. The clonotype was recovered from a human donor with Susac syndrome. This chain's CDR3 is CASSYPTGTGNEQFF. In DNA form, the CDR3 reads TGTGCCAGCAGTTACCCAACCGGGACAGGGAATGAGCAGTTCTTC.